This TCR beta chain was sequenced for a study of cytomegalovirus exposure and HLA in healthy donors (dated by TCRdb to about 2017). General notes on the study: An earlier analysis of approximately 590 of the donors reported roughly 300 Gb of sequence data and roughly 100 million unique TCR beta sequences from about 179 million T cells. Around 320 gigabases of sequencing data and approximately 85 million unique TCR sequences were included in an early release covering 550 to 650 HLA-typed donors. Of the 300 to 450 genotyped donors, approximately 80% were placed in the genetic ancestry cluster associated with self-reported Caucasian donors. The aim of the study was to test whether cataloging public T cell receptors could identify signatures of past pathogen exposure. The study used immunosequencing to profile the T cell repertoires of several hundred subjects and linked those repertoires to cytomegalovirus serostatus. Besides the first cohort of 500 to 700 subjects, a separate validation cohort made up of roughly 120 different subjects was used. The study combined high-throughput TCR immunosequencing, statistical association of individual TCRs with disease status, and machine learning to predict cytomegalovirus infection status. A later analysis re-analyzed previously published TCR beta repertoires from roughly 690 donors and added high-resolution HLA genotyping to study TCR occurrence patterns. Rather than drawing on any new phenotypic data, the later analysis identified candidate immune exposures from TCR beta sequences and the way those sequences occurred across donors. An earlier analysis of roughly 580 of the donors used high-throughput TCR beta sequencing to judge whether each TCR beta V gene segment behaved as functional or pseudogenic. Donor age, sex, ethnicity and CMV serostatus were collected together with the repertoire data. A later genetic analysis used genome-wide SNP genotypes for about 60% of the roughly 670 donors, treating that subset as a discovery cohort. All discovery cohort repertoires had been generated using a single sequencing platform. HLA typing covered class I and class II loci at four-digit resolution. Typing coverage differed by locus: A, B, C, DRB1 and DQB1 were typed in roughly 629-640 donors, DQA1 in about 500, DPA1 in 600 to 610, and DPB1 in 472. Because of strong linkage in the cohort, roughly five DR-DQ haplotypes were treated as single units for association and clustering. Across approximately 420 genotyped donors of the cohort, an average of about 200,000 unique TCR beta nucleotide sequences per donor were sequenced, and roughly 18% of those sequences were non-productive. Points the paper makes about the study in general: Linkage disequilibrium might explain the correlated functional status among segregating V segments, but an unknown experimental factor could not be ruled out. A further reported finding was that TCR beta sequences accurately predicted the HLA-A and HLA-B alleles for most subjects in the first cohort. A cluster of highly shared sequence variants was judged likely to be a technical artifact of the sequencing pipeline. Because HLA typing was unavailable for some donors at each locus, only the typed subset was used in association tests. Strong co-occurrence of HLA alleles, especially DR and DQ, made assigning TCR associations to individual alleles difficult. Immune exposure information for the cohort was limited to CMV serostatus. In a later genetic analysis, a missense DCLRE1C variant was associated with V-gene and J-gene trimming of TCR beta chains, and the association was replicated in an independent cohort. The study gave a list of 150 to 200 TCR beta chains associated with cytomegalovirus. The earlier analysis of 587 of the donors excluded approximately 15 rarely observed V segments, including chromosome 9 orphons, because counts were too low. The classifier was reported to diagnose cytomegalovirus status with high specificity and sensitivity in both the original cohort and the validation cohort. The authors suggested that the approach could potentially be generalized to other disease states and immunological phenotypes. Roughly uniform sequencing depth across donors was assumed in presence/absence analyses, although this assumption may not hold. In a later analysis, the rate of TCR association differed among HLA loci, with DRB1 alleles having the most associated TCRs and HLA-C alleles having the fewest. The 87-base-pair reads could not distinguish some IMGT-functional V segments, including TRBV6-2 and TRBV6-3, so those segments were excluded. A few of the identified cytomegalovirus-associated TCR beta chains were confirmed in vitro to be specific for cytomegalovirus antigens. In a later analysis, HLA-associated TCR beta chains showed more clonal expansion and lower generation probabilities than non-associated chains that were equally common. Most CMV-associated TCR beta chains appeared to be HLA-restricted in a later analysis, and the HLA associations seemed to be driven largely by CMV exposure. Most TCR sequences were observed very rarely across donors, whereas some public TCRs were present in many individuals. Specific HLA alleles were associated with 16,951 TCR beta sequences at a false discovery rate of 0.05 in a later analysis. Several of the top co-occurrence clusters appeared to be linked to parvovirus B19, influenza, CMV and Epstein-Barr virus, according to a later analysis. The cohort was sequenced for TCR beta chains only, and without alpha or paired-chain data the features that could be detected were limited. In an earlier analysis of approximately 590 of the donors, most TCR beta V segments appeared in productive rearrangements about 90% or about 30% of the time, broadly matching IMGT annotations. In a later genetic analysis, fewer N-insertions in productive TCRs were reported among donors in an Asian-associated ancestry cluster than the approximately 670-donor mean.

Notes on this clone: It has no known antigen specificity. The input lacks base qualities; no much larger clone sits a single base away.

The method was the immunoSEQ multiplex PCR assay. The multiplex PCR relied on a mix of 60 forward primers for TCR Vbeta segments and 13 reverse primers for TCR Jbeta segments. The CDR3 region of rearranged TCR beta genes was amplified from genomic DNA with a multiplex PCR assay. On the Illumina HiSeq System, the amplified TCR beta libraries were sequenced as 87-base-pair reads. The authors' pipeline ran thus. A later analysis tallied 80 million to 95 million unique TCR beta chains across the roughly 610 repertoires, and some 10 million of those chains were shared by two or more donors. To remove PCR and sequencing errors, raw reads were error-corrected and collapsed into unique sequences using a nearest-neighbor algorithm that merged closely related sequences. CDR3 sequences were aligned to IMGT reference sequences to assign V, D and J gene segments. For a sequence to be retained, a match of at least six nucleotides to both a V gene segment and a J gene segment was required. A rearrangement counted as productive if the CDR3 had no stop codons and remained in frame with V and J, and every other rearrangement counted as non-productive. CDR3 was defined according to IMGT convention as the region running from the second conserved V-encoded cysteine to the conserved J-encoded phenylalanine. The earlier analysis of approximately 500 of the donors excluded sequences that lacked an unambiguous match to a single V gene segment. An earlier analysis of just under 600 of the donors called V segments functional above 56.7% productive rearrangements and segregating when the between-donor standard deviation exceeded 5%. A statistical classification framework was developed to diagnose cytomegalovirus status using the catalog of TCR beta chain sequences. A later analysis assigned V and J genes by comparing TCR nucleotide sequences with IMGT/GENE-DB human TR gene sequences. The TCRdist pipeline was used in a later analysis to assign CDR3 sequences and most-parsimonious VDJ recombination scenarios. In a later analysis, every TCR beta chain was defined by the combination of its CDR3 amino acid sequence and its V-gene family, and reads without a unique V-gene family were dropped. To address suspected cross-contamination and a sequencing artifact, a later analysis removed 592 highly shared, low-generation-probability nucleotide sequences. In a later analysis, a clonal expansion index was calculated for each public chain from normalized within-repertoire ranks of inferred template counts. Generation probabilities in a later analysis came from a VDJ recombination model fitted to out-of-frame rearrangements, and those results were checked against IGoR. Hypergeometric tests were used in a later analysis to score TCR-TCR, TCR-HLA and TCR-CMV co-occurrence, with a repertoire-size bias correction applied to the TCR pairs. In a later analysis, false discovery rates were estimated by permuting HLA or CMV assignments 20 times. In a later analysis, co-occurring TCRs were grouped using DBSCAN, and TCRdist sequence similarity was added for clustering within HLA-allele-positive subsets. Co-occurrence clustering excluded repertoires with fewer than 30,000 or more than 120,000 public chains, plus five with anomalous nucleotide sharing. TCRdb took this table from immuneACCESS and kept in-frame rearrangements with V and J called. Such tables lack part of the clones; where checked against another copy, unresolved V genes explain under half of the gap, and the rest is unexplained. V, J and clone size were drawn from that table, and D and trimming were deduced from the DNA. Within this sample are 150,000 or so clones, with 80% of them counted one time only. The top ten clones comprise over 8% of the sample.

The cohort comprised fewer than 700 healthy bone marrow donors. All cohort members were sampled while nominally healthy, although unrecorded immune exposures were likely present. The donor tested CMV seropositive and was one of the 289 seropositive cohort members. Each donor provided a peripheral blood sample, and peripheral blood mononuclear cells were used for TCR beta sequencing. The Qiagen DNeasy Blood Extraction Kit was used to extract genomic DNA from the blood cell samples. From the cysteine up to the phenylalanine, the CDR3 has a length of 15 residues. The kept DNA is CDR3 alone, 45 bases in frame from the first base. V is pared back by 1 base and J by 4 bases, with 13 bases lying between the germline termini. From a lookup of the germline V gene, CDR1 and CDR2 are SGHTA and FQGNSA.

The TCR comes from a man between 18 and 35 years old in good health and CMV-seropositive. This chain joins TRBV7-2 to TRBJ1-1; the D gene is perhaps TRBD1, from 6 matching bases. Sequencing was performed on PBMCs. The CDR3 amino acid sequence is: CASSLGVTGTTEAFF. The DNA sequence is as follows: TGTGCCAGCAGCTTAGGGGTTACAGGGACCACTGAAGCTTTCTTT.